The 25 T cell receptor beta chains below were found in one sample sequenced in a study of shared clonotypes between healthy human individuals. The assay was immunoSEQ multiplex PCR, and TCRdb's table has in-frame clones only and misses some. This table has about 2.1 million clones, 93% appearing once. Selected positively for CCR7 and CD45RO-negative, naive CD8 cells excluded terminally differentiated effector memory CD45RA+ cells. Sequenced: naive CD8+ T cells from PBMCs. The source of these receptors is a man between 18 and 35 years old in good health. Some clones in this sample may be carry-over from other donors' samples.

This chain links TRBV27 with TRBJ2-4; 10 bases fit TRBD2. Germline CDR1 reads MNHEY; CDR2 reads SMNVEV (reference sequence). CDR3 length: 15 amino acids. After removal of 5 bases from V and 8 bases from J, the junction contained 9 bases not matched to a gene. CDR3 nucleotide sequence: TGTGCCAGCAGTCCCATTCCTAGCGGGAGTGACATTCAGTACTTC. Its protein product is CASSPIPSGSDIQYF.

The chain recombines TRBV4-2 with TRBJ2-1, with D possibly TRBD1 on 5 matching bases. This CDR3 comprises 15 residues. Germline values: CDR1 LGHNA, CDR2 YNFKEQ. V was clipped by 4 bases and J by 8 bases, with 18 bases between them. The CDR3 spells CASSLRSGAGDEQFF. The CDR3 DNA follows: TGTGCCAGCAGCCTTCGAAGTGGGGCTGGGGATGAGCAGTTCTTC.

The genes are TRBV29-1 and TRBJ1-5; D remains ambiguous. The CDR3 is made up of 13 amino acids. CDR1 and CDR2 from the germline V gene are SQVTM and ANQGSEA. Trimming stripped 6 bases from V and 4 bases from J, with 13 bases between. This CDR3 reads CSVVEGANQPQHF. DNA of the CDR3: TGCAGCGTCGTCGAAGGAGCAAATCAGCCCCAGCATTTT. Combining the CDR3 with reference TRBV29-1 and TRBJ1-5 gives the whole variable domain SAVISQKPSRDICQRGTSLTIQCQVDSQVTMMFWYRQQPGQSLTLIATANQGSEATYESGFVIDKFPISRPNLTFSTLTVSNMSPEDSSIYLCSVVEGANQPQHFGDGTRLSIL.

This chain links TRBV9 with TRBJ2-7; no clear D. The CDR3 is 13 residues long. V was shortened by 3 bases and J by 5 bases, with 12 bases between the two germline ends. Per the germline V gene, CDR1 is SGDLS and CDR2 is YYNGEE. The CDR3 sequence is CASSARVRDEQYF. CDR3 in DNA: TGTGCCAGCAGCGCCCGGGTTCGGGACGAGCAGTACTTC.

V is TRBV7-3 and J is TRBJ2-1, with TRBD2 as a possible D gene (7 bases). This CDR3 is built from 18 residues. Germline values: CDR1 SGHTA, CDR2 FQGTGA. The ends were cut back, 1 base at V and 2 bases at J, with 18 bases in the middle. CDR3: CASSLNGGGYIPYNEQFF. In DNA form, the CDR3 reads TGTGCCAGCAGCTTAAATGGCGGGGGCTACATCCCCTACAATGAGCAGTTCTTC.

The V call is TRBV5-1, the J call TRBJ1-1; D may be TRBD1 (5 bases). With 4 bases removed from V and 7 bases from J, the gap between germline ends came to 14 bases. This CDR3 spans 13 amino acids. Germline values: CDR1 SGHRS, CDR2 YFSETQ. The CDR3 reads CASSPGKPIEAFF. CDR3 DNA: TGCGCCAGCAGCCCAGGGAAACCCATTGAAGCTTTCTTT.

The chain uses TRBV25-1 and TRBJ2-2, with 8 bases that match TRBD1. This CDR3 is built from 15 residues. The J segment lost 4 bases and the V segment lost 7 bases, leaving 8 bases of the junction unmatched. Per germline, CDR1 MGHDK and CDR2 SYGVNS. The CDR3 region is CASKGTGTGTGELFF. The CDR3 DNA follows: TGTGCCAGCAAAGGTACCGGGACAGGCACCGGGGAGCTGTTTTTT.

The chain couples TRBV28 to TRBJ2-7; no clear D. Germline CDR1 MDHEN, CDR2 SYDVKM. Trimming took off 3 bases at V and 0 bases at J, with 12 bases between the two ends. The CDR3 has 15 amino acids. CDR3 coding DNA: TGTGCCAGCAGTTTTGAAGGGAACCCCTCCTACGAGCAGTACTTC. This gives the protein CASSFEGNPSYEQYF.

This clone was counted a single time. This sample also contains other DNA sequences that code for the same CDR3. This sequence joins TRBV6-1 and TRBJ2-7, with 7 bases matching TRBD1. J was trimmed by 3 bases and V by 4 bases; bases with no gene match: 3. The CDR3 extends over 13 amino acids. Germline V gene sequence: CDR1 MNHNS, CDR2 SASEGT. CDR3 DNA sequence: TGTGCCAGCAGTGTCTACAGGGGCTACGAGCAGTACTTC. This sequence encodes CASSVYRGYEQYF.

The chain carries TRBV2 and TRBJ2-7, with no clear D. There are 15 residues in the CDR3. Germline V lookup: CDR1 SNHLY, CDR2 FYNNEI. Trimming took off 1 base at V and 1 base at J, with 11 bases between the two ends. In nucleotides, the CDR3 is TGTGCCAGCAGTGAAGGTTACGGAAAGTCCTACGAGCAGTACTTC. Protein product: CASSEGYGKSYEQYF.

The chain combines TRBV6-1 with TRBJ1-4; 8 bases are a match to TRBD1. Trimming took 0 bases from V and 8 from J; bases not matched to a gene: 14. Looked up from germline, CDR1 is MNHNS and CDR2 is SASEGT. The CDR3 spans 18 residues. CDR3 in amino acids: CASSEALTWTGQEEKLFF. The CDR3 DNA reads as TGTGCCAGCAGTGAAGCCCTAACCTGGACAGGGCAGGAGGAAAAACTGTTTTTT.

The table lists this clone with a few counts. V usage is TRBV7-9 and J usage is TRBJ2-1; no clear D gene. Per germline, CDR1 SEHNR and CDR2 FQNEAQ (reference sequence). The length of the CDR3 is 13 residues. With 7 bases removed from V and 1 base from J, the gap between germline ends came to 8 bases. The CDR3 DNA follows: TGTGCCAGCACCCCTCTTTCCTACAATGAGCAGTTCTTC. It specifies CASTPLSYNEQFF.

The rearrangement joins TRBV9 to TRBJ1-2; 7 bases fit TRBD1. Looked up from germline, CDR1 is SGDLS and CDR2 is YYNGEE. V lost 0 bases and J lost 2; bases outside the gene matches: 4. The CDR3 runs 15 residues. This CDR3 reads CASSVALTGNYGYTF. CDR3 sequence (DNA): TGTGCCAGCAGCGTAGCCCTGACAGGGAACTATGGCTACACCTTC.

CDR3 protein: CASSPPSGTGNGYTF. The DNA of the CDR3 is TGTGCCAGCAGCCCTCCATCCGGGACAGGCAACGGCTACACCTTC. The genes are TRBV4-2 and TRBJ1-2, with TRBD1 identical over 8 bases. Germline V gives CDR1 LGHNA, CDR2 YNFKEQ. CDR3 length: 15 amino acids. V was clipped by 4 bases and J by 8 bases; unmatched bases: 12.

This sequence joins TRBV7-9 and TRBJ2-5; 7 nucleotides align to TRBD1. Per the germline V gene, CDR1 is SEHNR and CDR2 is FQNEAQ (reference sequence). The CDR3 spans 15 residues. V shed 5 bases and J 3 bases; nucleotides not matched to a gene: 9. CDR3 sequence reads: CASSRGTEGEETQYF. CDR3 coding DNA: TGTGCCAGCAGCCGAGGGACAGAAGGGGAAGAGACCCAGTACTTC.

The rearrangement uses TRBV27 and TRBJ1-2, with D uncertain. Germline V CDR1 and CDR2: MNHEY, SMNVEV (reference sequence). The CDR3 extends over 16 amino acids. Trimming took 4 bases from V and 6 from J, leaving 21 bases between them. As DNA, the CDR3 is TGTGCCAGCAGTTCCCTAACCGGACCGATCTGGAATGGCTACACCTTC. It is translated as CASSSLTGPIWNGYTF.

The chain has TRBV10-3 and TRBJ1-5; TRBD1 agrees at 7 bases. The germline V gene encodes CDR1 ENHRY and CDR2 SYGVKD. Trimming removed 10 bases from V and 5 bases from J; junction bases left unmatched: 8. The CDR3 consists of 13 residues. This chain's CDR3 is CATWGTADQPQHF. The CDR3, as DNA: TGTGCCACCTGGGGGACAGCCGATCAGCCCCAGCATTTT.

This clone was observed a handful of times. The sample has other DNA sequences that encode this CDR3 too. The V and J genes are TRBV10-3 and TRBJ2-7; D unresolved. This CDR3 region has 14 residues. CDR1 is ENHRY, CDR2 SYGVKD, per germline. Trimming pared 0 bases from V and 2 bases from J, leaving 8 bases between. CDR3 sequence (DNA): TGTGCCATCAGTGAGTCGGGCGGTACCTACGAGCAGTACTTC. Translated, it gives CAISESGGTYEQYF.

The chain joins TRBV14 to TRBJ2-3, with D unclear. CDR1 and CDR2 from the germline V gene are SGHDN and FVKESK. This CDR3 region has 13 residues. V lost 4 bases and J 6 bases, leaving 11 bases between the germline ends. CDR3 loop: CASSLLRADTQYF. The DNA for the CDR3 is TGTGCCAGCAGCCTCCTCCGGGCTGATACGCAGTATTTT.

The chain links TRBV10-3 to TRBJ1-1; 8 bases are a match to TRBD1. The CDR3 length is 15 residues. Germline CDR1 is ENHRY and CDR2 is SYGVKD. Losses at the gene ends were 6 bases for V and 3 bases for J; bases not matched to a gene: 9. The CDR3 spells CAISPGQGLDTEAFF. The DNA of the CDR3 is TGTGCCATCAGCCCAGGACAGGGTTTGGACACTGAAGCTTTCTTT.

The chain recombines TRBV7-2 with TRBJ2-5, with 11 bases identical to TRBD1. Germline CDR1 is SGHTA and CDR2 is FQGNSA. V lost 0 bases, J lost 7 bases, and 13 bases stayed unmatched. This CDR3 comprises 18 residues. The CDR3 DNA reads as TGTGCCAGCAGCTTAGCGGGACAGGGGGTGGACTATCGAGGGACCCAGTACTTC. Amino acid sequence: CASSLAGQGVDYRGTQYF.

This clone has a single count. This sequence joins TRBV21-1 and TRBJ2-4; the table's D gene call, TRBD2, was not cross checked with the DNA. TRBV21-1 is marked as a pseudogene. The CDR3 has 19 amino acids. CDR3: CASSKTGRQREGRTDIQYF. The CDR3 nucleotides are TGTGCCAGCAGCAAAACCGGGCGCCAGCGGGAGGGCCGAACGGACATTCAGTACTTC.

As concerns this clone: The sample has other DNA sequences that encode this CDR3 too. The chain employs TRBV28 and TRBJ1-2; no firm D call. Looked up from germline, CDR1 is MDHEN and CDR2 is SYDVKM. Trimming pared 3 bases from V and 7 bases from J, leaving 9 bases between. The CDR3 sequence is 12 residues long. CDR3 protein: CASSFRLGGYTF. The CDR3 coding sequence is TGTGCCAGCAGTTTTCGGTTAGGTGGCTACACCTTC.

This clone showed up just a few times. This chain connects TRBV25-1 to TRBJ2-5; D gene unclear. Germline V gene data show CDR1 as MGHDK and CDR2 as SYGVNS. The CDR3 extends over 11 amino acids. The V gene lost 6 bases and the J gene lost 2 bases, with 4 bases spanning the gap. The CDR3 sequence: CASRVQETQYF. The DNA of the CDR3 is TGTGCCAGCAGGGTTCAAGAGACCCAGTACTTC.

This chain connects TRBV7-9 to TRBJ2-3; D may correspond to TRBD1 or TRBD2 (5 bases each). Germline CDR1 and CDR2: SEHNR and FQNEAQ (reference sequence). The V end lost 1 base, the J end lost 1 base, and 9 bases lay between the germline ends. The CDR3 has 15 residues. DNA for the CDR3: TGTGCCAGCAGCTTAGTTGGGGGAGGCACAGATACGCAGTATTTT. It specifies CASSLVGGGTDTQYF.